This T cell receptor beta chain was captured by sequencing in a study of glioma-infiltrating T cells after dendritic cell vaccination. Notes on the study in general: Survival was not directly related to TCR clonality in these patients. Only a small number of patients had complete blood and tumor samples.

Time point meaning: after dendritic cell vaccination, including at tumor progression/relapse. No glioblastoma patient carried an isocitrate dehydrogenase mutation. The CDR3 runs to 17 residues. The V gene's germline CDR1 is SGHDT and CDR2 YYEEEE. V was pared by 4 bases and J by 3 bases, with 8 bases of the junction left unmatched. With respect to this clone: Its cognate antigen is unknown.

Primers: 60 V beta forward and 13 J beta reverse. Generated by immunoSEQ multiplex PCR, the TCRdb table keeps only in-frame clones and is missing some. The table records about 100,000 clones, 65% to 85% of them present only once. The V gene is TRBV5-6, the J gene TRBJ2-7; 15 nucleotides align to TRBD2. The sample was blood, taken after dendritic cell vaccination. This TCR was sampled from a human donor with glioblastoma. DNA for the CDR3: TGTGCCAGCAGCCTGAGGACTAGCGGGAGGGCTCTCTACGAGCAGTACTTC. It translates to CASSLRTSGRALYEQYF.